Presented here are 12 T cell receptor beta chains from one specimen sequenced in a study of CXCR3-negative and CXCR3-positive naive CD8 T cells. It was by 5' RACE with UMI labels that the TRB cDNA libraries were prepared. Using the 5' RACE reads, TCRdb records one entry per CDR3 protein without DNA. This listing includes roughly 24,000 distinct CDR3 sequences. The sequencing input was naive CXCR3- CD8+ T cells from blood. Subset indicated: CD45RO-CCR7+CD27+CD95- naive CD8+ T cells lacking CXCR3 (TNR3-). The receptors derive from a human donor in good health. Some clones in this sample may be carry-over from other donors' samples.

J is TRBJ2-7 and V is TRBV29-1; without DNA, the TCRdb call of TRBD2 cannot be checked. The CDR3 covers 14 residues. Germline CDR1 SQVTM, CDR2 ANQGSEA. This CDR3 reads CSGVGTSETYEQYF.

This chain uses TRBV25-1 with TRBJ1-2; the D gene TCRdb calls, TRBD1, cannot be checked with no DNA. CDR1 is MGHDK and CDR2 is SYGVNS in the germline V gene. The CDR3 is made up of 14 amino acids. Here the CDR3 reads CASSRGTPEHGYTF.

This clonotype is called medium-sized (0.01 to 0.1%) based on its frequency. The CDR3 loop reads CAISVSAANTEAFF. This chain uses TRBV6-4 with TRBJ1-1. The CDR3 runs 14 residues. CDR1 and CDR2 from the germline V gene are MRHNA and SNTAGT.

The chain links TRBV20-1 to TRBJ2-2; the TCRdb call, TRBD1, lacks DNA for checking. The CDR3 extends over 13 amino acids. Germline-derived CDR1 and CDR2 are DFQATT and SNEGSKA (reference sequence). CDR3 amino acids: CSARTGEGGELFF.

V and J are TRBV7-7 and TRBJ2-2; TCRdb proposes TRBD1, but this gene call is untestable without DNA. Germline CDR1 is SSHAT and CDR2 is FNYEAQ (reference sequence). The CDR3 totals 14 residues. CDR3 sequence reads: CASSPLTGTGELFF. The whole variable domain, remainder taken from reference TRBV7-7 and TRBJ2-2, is GAGVSQSPRYKVTKRGQDVTLRCDPISSHATLYWYQQALGQGPEFLTYFNYEAQPDKSGLPSDRFSAERPEGSISTLTIQRTEQRDSAMYRCASSPLTGTGELFFGEGSRLTVL.

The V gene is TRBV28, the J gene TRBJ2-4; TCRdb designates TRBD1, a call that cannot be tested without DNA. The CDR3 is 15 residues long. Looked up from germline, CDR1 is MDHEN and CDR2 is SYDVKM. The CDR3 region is CASSWRGLAKNIQYF.

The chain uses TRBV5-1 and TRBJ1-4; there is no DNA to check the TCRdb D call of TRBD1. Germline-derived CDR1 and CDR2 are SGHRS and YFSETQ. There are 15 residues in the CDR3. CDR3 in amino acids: CASSWWDSTNEKLFF.

The CDR3 loop reads CASSLVPGSYEQYF. The chain links TRBV7-8 to TRBJ2-7; the D call of TRBD1 rests on TCRdb alone, since no DNA is present to check it. CDR1 and CDR2 (germline): SGHVS, FQNEAQ. CDR3 size: 14 residues.

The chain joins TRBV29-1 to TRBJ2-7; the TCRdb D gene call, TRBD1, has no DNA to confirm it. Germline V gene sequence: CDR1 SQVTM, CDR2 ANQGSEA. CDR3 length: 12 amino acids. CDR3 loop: CSVVTGGYEQYF.

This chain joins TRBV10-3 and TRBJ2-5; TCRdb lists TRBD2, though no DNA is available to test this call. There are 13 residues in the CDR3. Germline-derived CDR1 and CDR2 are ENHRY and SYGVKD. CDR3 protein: CAISGLAQETQYF.

The CDR3 spells CASSFVGDDEAFF. The chain recombines TRBV28 with TRBJ1-1; without DNA, the TCRdb call of TRBD1 cannot be checked. Looked up from germline, CDR1 is MDHEN and CDR2 is SYDVKM. The length of the CDR3 is 13 residues. The whole variable domain, filled in from reference TRBV28 and TRBJ1-1, reads DVKVTQSSRYLVKRTGEKVFLECVQDMDHENMFWYRQDPGLGLRLIYFSYDVKMKEKGDIPEGYSVSREKKERFSLILESASTNQTSMYLCASSFVGDDEAFFGQGTRLTVV.

CDR3 protein: CASSEGQGHPNYEQYF. V usage is TRBV2 and J usage is TRBJ2-7; the TCRdb call, TRBD1, lacks DNA for checking. This CDR3 is built from 16 residues. Germline V CDR1 and CDR2: SNHLY, FYNNEI.